This T cell receptor beta chain was captured in a study of T cells in localized non-small cell lung cancer. About this clone itself: Its cognate antigen is unknown.

Study-level findings and limits: Maximal T cell clonality occurred in uninvolved adjacent lung, with tumor ranking below it. Turning up in adjacent lung were a median approximately 58 of the top 100 tumor clones.

The table came from immunoSEQ multiplex PCR; TCRdb's copy has only in-frame clones and leaves some out. The sample holds roughly 35,000 clones, around nine tenths seen once. With V trimmed by 7 bases and J by 4 bases, 9 bases remained unmatched. Germline V gene data show CDR1 as SNHLY and CDR2 as FYNNEI. CDR3 length: 14 residues. Specimen: peripheral blood, collected before any cancer treatment. The chain recombines TRBV2 with TRBJ2-7, with 8 bases identical to TRBD1. The clonotype comes from a woman between 35 and 75 years old with stage I lung adenocarcinoma. CDR3 loop: CASKDRVGGYEQYF. For the CDR3, the DNA is TGTGCCAGCAAGGACAGGGTCGGGGGTTACGAGCAGTACTTC. Full variable domain (outside the CDR3, taken from reference TRBV2 and TRBJ2-7): EPEVTQTPSHQVTQMGQEVILRCVPISNHLYFYWYRQILGQKVEFLVSFYNNEISEKSEIFDDQFSVERPDGSNFTLKIRSTKLEDSAMYFCASKDRVGGYEQYFGPGTRLTVT.